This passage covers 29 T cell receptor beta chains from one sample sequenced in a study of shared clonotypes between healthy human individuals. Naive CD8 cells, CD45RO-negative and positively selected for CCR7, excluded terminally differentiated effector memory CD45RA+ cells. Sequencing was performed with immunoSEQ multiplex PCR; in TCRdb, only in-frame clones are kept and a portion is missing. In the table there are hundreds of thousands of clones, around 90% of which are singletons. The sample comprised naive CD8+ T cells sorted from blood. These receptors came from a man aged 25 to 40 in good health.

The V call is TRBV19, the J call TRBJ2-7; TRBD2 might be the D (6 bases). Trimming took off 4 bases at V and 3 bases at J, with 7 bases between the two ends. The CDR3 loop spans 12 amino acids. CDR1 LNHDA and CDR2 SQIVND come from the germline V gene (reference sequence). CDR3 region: CASSNGGYEQYF. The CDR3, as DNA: TGTGCCAGTAGTAACGGGGGCTACGAGCAGTACTTC. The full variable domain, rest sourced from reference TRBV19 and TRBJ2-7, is DGGITQSPKYLFRKEGQNVTLSCEQNLNHDAMYWYRQDPGQGLRLIYYSQIVNDFQKGDIAEGYSVSREKKESFPLTVTSAQKNPTAFYLCASSNGGYEQYFGPGTRLTVT.

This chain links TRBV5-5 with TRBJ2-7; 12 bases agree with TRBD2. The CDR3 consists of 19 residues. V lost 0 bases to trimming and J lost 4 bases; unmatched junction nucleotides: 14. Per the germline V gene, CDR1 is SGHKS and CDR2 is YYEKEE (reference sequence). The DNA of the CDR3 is TGTGCCAGCAGCTTGGACTCTCCCCTACTAGCGGGAGGTGTATACGAGCAGTACTTC. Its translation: CASSLDSPLLAGGVYEQYF.

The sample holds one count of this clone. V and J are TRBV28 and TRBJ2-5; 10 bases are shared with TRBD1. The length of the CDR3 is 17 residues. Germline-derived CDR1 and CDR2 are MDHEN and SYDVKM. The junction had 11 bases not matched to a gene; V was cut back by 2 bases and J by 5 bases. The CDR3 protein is CASSLVFRDRGMETQYF. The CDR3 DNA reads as TGTGCCAGCAGTTTAGTATTCAGGGACAGGGGAATGGAGACCCAGTACTTC.

Here the CDR3 reads CASSPSWTGLRYGYTF. As DNA, the CDR3 is TGTGCCAGCAGCCCAAGCTGGACAGGGCTACGGTATGGCTACACCTTC. The genes are TRBV27 and TRBJ1-2; 8 bases align to TRBD1. The CDR3 covers 16 residues. V dropped 6 bases and J dropped 5; count of bases not matched to a gene: 14. Germline loops: CDR1 MNHEY, CDR2 SMNVEV (reference sequence).

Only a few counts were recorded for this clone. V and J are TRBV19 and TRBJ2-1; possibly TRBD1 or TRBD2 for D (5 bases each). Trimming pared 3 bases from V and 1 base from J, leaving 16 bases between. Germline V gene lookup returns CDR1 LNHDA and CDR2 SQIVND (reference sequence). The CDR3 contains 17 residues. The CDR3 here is CASSMLYRDGSYNEQFF. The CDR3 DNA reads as TGTGCCAGTAGTATGCTATACCGGGACGGATCCTACAATGAGCAGTTCTTC.

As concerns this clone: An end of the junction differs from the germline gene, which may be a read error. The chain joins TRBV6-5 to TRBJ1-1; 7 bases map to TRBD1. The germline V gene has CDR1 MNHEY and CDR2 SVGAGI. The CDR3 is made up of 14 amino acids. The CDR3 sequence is CASSFLQGNAEAFF. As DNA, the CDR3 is TGTGCCAGCAGTTTTCTACAGGGGAACGCTGAAGCTTTCTTT.

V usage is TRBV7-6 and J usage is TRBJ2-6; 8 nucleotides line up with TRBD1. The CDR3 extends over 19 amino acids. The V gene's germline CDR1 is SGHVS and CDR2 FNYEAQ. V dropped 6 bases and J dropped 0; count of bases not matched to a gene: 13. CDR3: CASRAGRGLPLSGANVLTF. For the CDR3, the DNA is TGTGCCAGCAGGGCGGGCAGGGGGCTTCCTCTCTCTGGGGCCAACGTCCTGACTTTC.

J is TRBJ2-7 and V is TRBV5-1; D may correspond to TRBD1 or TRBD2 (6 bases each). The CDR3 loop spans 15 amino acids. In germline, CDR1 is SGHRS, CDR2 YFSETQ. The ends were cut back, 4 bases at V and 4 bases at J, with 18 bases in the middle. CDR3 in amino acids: CASSGDLGGEYEQYF. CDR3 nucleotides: TGCGCCAGCAGCGGGGACCTGGGGGGCGAATACGAGCAGTACTTC.

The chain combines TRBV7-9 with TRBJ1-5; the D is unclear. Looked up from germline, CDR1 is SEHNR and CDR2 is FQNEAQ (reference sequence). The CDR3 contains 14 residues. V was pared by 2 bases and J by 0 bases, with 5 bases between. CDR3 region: CASSLTPSNQPQHF. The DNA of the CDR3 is TGTGCCAGCAGCTTAACTCCTAGCAATCAGCCCCAGCATTTT.

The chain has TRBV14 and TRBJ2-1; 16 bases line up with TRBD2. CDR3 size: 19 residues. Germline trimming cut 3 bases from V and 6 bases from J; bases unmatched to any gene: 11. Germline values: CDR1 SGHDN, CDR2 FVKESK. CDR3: CASSHLGGTSGRAGNEQFF. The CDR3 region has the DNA TGTGCCAGCAGCCACTTGGGGGGGACTAGCGGGAGGGCCGGCAATGAGCAGTTCTTC.

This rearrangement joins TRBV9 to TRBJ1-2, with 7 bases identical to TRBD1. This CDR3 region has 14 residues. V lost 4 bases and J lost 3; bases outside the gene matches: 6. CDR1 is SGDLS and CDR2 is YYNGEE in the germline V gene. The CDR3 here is CASSTTTGHYGYTF. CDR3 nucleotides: TGTGCCAGCAGCACGACGACAGGGCACTATGGCTACACCTTC.

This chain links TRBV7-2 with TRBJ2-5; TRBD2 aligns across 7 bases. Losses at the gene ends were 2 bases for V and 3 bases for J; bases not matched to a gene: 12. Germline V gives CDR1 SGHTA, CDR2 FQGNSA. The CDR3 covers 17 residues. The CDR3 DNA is TGTGCCAGCAGCTTATCTCCCAGCGGGACGAACAAAGAGACCCAGTACTTC. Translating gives CASSLSPSGTNKETQYF.

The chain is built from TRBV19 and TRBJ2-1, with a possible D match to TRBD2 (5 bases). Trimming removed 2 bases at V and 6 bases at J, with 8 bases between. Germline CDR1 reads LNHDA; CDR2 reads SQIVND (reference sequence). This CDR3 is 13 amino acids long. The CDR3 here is CASSIRLFNEQFF. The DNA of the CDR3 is TGTGCCAGTAGTATAAGACTATTCAATGAGCAGTTCTTC.

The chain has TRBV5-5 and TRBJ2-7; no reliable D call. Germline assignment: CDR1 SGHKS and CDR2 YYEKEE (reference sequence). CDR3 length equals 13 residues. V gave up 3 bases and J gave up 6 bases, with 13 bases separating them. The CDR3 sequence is CASSWSSWSEQYF. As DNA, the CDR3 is TGTGCCAGCAGCTGGTCCAGTTGGTCCGAGCAGTACTTC.

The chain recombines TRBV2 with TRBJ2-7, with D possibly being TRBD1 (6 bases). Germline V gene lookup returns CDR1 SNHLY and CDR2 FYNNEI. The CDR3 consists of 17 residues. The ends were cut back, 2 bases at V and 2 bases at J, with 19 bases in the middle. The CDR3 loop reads CASSEPIDRTPTYEQYF. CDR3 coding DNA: TGTGCCAGCAGTGAACCAATTGACAGGACCCCCACCTACGAGCAGTACTTC.

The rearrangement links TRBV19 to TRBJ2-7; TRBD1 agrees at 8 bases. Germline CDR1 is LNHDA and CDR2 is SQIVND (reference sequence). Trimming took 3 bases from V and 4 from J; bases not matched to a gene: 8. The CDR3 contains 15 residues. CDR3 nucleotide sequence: TGTGCCAGTAGTATGAAGGAGACAGGGGATTACGAGCAGTACTTC. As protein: CASSMKETGDYEQYF.

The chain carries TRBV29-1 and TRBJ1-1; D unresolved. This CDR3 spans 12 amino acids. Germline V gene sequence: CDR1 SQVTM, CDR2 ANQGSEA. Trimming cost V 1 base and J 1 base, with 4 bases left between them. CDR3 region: CSVEARNTEAFF. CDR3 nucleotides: TGCAGCGTTGAAGCTAGGAACACTGAAGCTTTCTTT. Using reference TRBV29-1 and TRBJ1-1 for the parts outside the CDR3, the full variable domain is SAVISQKPSRDICQRGTSLTIQCQVDSQVTMMFWYRQQPGQSLTLIATANQGSEATYESGFVIDKFPISRPNLTFSTLTVSNMSPEDSSIYLCSVEARNTEAFFGQGTRLTVV.

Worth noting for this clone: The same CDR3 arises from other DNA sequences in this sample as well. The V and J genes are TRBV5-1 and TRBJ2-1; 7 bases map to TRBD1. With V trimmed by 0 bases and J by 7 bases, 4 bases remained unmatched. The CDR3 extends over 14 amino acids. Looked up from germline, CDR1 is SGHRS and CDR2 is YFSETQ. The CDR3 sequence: CASSLGTGRNEQFF. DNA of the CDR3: TGCGCCAGCAGCTTGGGGACAGGCAGGAATGAGCAGTTCTTC.

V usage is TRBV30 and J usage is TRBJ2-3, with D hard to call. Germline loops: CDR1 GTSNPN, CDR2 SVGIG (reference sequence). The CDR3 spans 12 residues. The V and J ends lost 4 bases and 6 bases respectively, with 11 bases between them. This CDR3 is CAWTKFLDTQYF. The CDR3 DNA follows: TGTGCCTGGACCAAGTTCTTGGATACGCAGTATTTT.

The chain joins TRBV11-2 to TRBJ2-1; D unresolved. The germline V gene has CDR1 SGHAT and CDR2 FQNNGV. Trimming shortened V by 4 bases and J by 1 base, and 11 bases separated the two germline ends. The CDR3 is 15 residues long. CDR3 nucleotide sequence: TGTGCCAGCAGCTCTACGGGCAGATCCTACAATGAGCAGTTCTTC. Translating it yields CASSSTGRSYNEQFF.

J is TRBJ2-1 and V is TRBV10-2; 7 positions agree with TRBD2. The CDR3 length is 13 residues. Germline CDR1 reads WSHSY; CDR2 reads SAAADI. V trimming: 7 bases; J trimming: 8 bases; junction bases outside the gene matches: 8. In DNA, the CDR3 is TGCGCCAGCATTGGCGGGAGCGTCGATGAGCAGTTCTTC. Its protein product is CASIGGSVDEQFF.

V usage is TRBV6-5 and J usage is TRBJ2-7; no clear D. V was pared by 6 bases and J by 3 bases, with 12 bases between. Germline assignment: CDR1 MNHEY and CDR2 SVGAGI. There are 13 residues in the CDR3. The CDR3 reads CASSHSQFYEQYF. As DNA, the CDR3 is TGTGCCAGCAGCCATTCACAGTTCTACGAGCAGTACTTC.

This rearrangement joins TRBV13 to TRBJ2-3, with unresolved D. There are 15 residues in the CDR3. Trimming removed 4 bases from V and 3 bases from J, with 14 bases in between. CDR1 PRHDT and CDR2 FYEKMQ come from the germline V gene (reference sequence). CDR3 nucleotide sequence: TGTGCCAGCAGCTCCTTTCGACAAATAACAGATACGCAGTATTTT. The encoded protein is CASSSFRQITDTQYF.

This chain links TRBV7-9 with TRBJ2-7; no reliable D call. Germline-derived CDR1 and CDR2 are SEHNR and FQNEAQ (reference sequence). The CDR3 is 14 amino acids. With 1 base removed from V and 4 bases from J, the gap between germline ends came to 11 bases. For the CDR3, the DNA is TGTGCCAGCAGCTTAGTCGGGCACGGATACGAGCAGTACTTC. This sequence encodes CASSLVGHGYEQYF.

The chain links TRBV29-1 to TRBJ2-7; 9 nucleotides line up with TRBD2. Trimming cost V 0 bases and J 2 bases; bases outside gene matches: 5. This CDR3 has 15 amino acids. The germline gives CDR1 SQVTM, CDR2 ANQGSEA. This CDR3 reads CSVEDHLAGTYEQYF. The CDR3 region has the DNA TGCAGCGTTGAAGATCACCTAGCGGGGACCTACGAGCAGTACTTC.

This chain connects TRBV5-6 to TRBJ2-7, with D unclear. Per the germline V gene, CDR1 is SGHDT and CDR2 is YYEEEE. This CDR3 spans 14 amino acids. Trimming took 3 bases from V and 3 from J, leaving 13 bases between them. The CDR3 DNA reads TGTGCCAGCAGCTCAAATGGGTTAAGCTACGAGCAGTACTTC. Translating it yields CASSSNGLSYEQYF.

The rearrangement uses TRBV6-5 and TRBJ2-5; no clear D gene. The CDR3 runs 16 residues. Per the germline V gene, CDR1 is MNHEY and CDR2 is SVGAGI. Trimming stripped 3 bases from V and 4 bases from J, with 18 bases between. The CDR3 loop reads CASSYSDKGIGETQYF. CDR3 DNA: TGTGCCAGCAGTTATTCCGACAAGGGTATAGGAGAGACCCAGTACTTC.

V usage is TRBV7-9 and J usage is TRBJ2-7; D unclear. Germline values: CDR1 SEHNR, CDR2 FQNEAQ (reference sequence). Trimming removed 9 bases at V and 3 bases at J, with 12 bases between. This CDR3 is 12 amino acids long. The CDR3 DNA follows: TGTGCCAGTCAAATCGGAAGCTACGAGCAGTACTTC. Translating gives CASQIGSYEQYF.

The chain's CDR3 is CASSHGRDDRYEQYF. The CDR3 coding sequence is TGCGCCAGCAGCCATGGCCGGGACGACCGCTACGAGCAGTACTTC. V usage is TRBV4-1 and J usage is TRBJ2-7; D is perhaps TRBD1 or TRBD2 (5 bases each). The CDR3 loop spans 15 amino acids. Trimming took 3 bases from V and 3 from J, leaving 15 bases between them. The germline CDR1 and CDR2 sequences are MGHRA and YSYEKL.